This entry describes one TCR beta chain. The table lists this clone with a few counts. The antigen this receptor binds is unknown. Qualities for individual bases were not recorded, and no much larger clone is one base off. Peripheral blood and lesional scalp punch biopsies were obtained from patients with alopecia areata. PBMCs were isolated by density centrifugation and stained for CD3, CD4 and CD8, and CD4+ and CD8+ T cells were sorted on a FACSAria. Via the germline V gene, CDR1 is SQVTM and CDR2 ANQGSEA. Including cysteine and phenylalanine, the CDR3 has 14 amino acids. The CDR3 DNA has 42 bases and is translated from base 1. Unmatched junction bases come to 2, with V trimmed by 5 bases and J by 0 bases. The protocol used for the library was the immunoSEQ multiplex PCR assay. To provide template for TCR sequencing, every sample had RNA extracted and reverse transcribed into cDNA. First-strand cDNA was synthesized using SuperScript III with a 2:1 mix of oligo-dT and random hexamers. A synthetic immune receptor repertoire was used to gauge amplification bias, and whatever bias remained was removed computationally. As for the original processing: Raw reads were preprocessed for error removal, and CDR3 was defined according to IMGT conventions as running from the conserved cysteine to phenylalanine. Clonality was computed as 1 minus the Shannon entropy, with the entropy normalized by log2 of the number of productive unique TCRs. Whether scalp clones were CD4 or CD8 was inferred by matching scalp TCRbeta sequences against CD4 and CD8 repertoires sorted from blood. In its TCRdb copy, this immuneACCESS table keeps in-frame sequences only and misses some clones. Where compared with another copy, unresolved V genes explain less than half of these, and the others have no known cause. V and J calls and clone size are those listed in that table; D and trimming were worked out from the DNA. The sample records 80,000 to 100,000 clones, 35% to 50% of which are singletons. Clones ranked in the top ten supply 0.6% to 0.85% of the sample.

The data originate from a study of CD8+ T cells in alopecia areata (dated by TCRdb to about 2018). The study in broad terms: Treated patients were enrolled in an open-label pilot trial of oral tofacitinib, 5 to 10 mg twice daily, for moderate-to-severe alopecia areata. Patients stayed on tofacitinib for 6 to 18 months and then had 6 months of follow-up off drug so that delayed response and recurrence could be assessed. The study used high-throughput TCRbeta sequencing to examine T cell clonal expansion in alopecia areata, in both the C3H/HeJ mouse model and human patients. In humans, TCRbeta sequencing was performed on scalp tissue and on sorted CD4+ and CD8+ peripheral blood T cells from healthy controls and from patients with patchy or totalis/universalis alopecia areata. Tofacitinib-treated patients had biopsies at baseline and at 4 and 24 weeks of treatment, with a later scalp biopsy in several patients. Scalp clonality was compared across normal scalp (n=4), patchy alopecia areata scalp (n=8), and alopecia totalis/universalis scalp (n=8). The RNA source kit depended on sample type: the PAXgene miRNA kit for fixed scalp, the miRNeasy kit for PBMCs, and the RNeasy kit for mouse skin. immunoSEQ multiplex PCR using 35 Vbeta forward primers and 13 Jbeta reverse primers was used to amplify TCRbeta CDR3 regions.

Study-wide findings and limitations: TCR sequences shared between patients were less clear than in mice, possibly partly because of HLA diversity in the patient population. Compared with normal scalp, lesional scalp, particularly in alopecia totalis/universalis, had higher clonality and more expanded CD8+ clones, which suggests antigenic drive. Unlike mouse skin, where gammadelta T cells dominate, normal human skin contains resident alphabeta T cells that get sequenced too, which complicates analysis of the scalp TCR repertoire.

The V and J segments used are TRBV29-1 and TRBJ2-2, with TRBD1 identical over 8 junction bases. The sequenced sample was CD4+ T cells sorted from blood. This clonotype was obtained from a human donor with alopecia areata. The CDR3 here reads CSVRQGPNTGELFF. The DNA sequence reads TGCAGCGTTAGACAGGGGCCGAACACCGGGGAGCTGTTTTTT.